This TCR beta chain emerged from a study of a mutant IDH1 vaccine in newly diagnosed glioma. On the study more broadly: Treatment recipients were approximately 62% male and about 40% female, and their mean age was approximately 43 years. Earlier treatment was radiotherapy, temozolomide, or both, with most getting both.

This CDR3 region has 14 residues. J was trimmed by 8 bases and V by 5 bases; bases with no gene match: 9. Looked up from germline, CDR1 is MNHEY and CDR2 is SMNVEV (reference sequence). The time point: baseline, week 1 (first vaccination visit). Regarding treatment: pre-vaccination baseline after standard-of-care therapy. Repertoires were generated with immunoSEQ multiplex PCR, while TCRdb's copy carries only in-frame clones and drops some. The sample carries fewer than 100,000 clones, around 90% recorded once. The chain has TRBV27 and TRBJ1-1; 9 nucleotides line up with TRBD1. This TCR was recovered from a woman aged 45-60 years with glioma. Material: PBMCs, obtained from a glioma patient treated with radiotherapy, temozolomide or both. The DNA of the CDR3 is TGTGCCAGCAGTCACCGGGACAGGGCCCCCGAAGCTTTCTTT. It translates to CASSHRDRAPEAFF.